This record looks at one TCR beta chain sequence and its context. The source of the sample is a study of blood T cell repertoires in COVID-19. Study-wide background: PBMCs, B-cell-depleted T cells, or T cells provided the cDNA or gDNA that made up the material.

Original analysis: Reference gene primer amplification gave estimated nucleated cell counts. Repertoires were generated with immunoSEQ multiplex PCR, while TCRdb's copy carries only in-frame clones and drops some. The V and J calls and clone size are taken from that table; D and trimming were inferred from the DNA. The sample contains 250,000 to 400,000 clones, around 88% of which appear only once. The CDR3 consists of 16 residues. Between the trimmed V and J ends, which lost 0 bases and 1 base, there was a span of 10 bases. Germline loops: CDR1 LNHDA, CDR2 SQIVND (reference sequence). Seattle patient enrollment occurred during active infection, with longitudinal follow-up thereafter.

The V and J genes are TRBV19 and TRBJ1-5; TRBD1 might be the D (5 bases). The TCR originated in a woman under 40 with COVID-19, enrolled during active disease. Sequencing was performed on peripheral blood. DNA for the CDR3: TGTGCCAGTAGTATAGAAAGGGGTAACAGCAATCAGCCCCAGCATTTT. Translating it yields CASSIERGNSNQPQHF.